The clone carrying this T cell receptor beta chain has only a few counts. Using a J-beta primer mix together with a sample-barcoded 5' primer, a second PCR was run for roughly 6 to 12 cycles. TCRdb re-derived calls from the 5' RACE reads in MiXCR, one entry per CDR3 protein. The sample yields some 780,000 distinct CDR3 sequences, 45% to 70% seen once. These data come from a study of blood T cells in healthy people across ages. There are 15 residues in the CDR3. Per the germline V gene, CDR1 is MNHEY and CDR2 is SVGEGT. V was clipped by 7 bases and J by 2 bases; unmatched bases: 11. The sequencing sample was made of blood. The J gene is TRBJ2-7, the V gene TRBV6-2 or TRBV6-3; 7 positions match TRBD1. This TCR derives from a man aged 35 to 55 in good health. The CDR3 nucleotides read TGTGCCAGCACCACCACAGGGGCTCTACCCTACGAGCAGTACTTC. This encodes CASTTTGALPYEQYF.